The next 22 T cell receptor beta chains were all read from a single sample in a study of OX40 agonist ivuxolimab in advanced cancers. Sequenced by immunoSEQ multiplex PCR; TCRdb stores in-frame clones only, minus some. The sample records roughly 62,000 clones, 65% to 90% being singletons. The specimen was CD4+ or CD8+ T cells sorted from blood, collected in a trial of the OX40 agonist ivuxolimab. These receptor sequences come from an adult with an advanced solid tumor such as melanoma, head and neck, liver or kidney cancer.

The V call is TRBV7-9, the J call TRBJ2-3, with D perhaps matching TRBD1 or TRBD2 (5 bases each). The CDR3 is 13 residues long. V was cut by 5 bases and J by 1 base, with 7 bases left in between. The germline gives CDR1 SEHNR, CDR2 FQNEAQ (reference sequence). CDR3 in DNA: TGTGCCAGCAGCCGGGACGGCACAGATACGCAGTATTTT. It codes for CASSRDGTDTQYF.

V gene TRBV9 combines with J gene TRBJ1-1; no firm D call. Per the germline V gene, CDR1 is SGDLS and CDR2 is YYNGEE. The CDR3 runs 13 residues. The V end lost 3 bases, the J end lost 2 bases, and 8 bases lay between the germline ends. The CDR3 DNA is TGTGCCAGCAGCGCACCATCCAACACTGAAGCTTTCTTT. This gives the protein CASSAPSNTEAFF.

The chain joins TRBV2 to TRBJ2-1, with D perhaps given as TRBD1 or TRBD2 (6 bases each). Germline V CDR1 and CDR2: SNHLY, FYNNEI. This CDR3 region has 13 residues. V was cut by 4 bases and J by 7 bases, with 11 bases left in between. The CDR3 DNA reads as TGTGCCAGCAGTGCCCAAGGGGGGAATGAGCAGTTCTTC. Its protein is CASSAQGGNEQFF. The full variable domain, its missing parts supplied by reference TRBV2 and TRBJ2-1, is EPEVTQTPSHQVTQMGQEVILRCVPISNHLYFYWYRQILGQKVEFLVSFYNNEISEKSEIFDDQFSVERPDGSNFTLKIRSTKLEDSAMYFCASSAQGGNEQFFGPGTRLTVL.

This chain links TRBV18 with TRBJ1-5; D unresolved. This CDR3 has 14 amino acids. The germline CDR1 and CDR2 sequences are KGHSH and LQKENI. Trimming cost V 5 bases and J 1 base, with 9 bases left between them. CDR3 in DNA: TGTGCCAGCTCAGATTCGGGGAGCAATCAGCCCCAGCATTTT. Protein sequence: CASSDSGSNQPQHF.

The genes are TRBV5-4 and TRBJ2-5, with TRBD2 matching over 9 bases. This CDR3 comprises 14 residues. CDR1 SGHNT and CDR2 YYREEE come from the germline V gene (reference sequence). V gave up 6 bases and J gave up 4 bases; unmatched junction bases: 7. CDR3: CASTDPSGAETQYF. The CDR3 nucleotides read TGTGCCAGCACAGATCCTAGCGGGGCAGAGACCCAGTACTTC.

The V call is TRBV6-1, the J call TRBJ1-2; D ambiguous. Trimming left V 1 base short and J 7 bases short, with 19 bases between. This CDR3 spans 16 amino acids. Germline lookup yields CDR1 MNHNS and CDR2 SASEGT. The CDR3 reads CASSEVRGGIGRGYTF. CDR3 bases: TGTGCCAGCAGTGAAGTTCGAGGCGGCATCGGACGTGGCTACACCTTC.

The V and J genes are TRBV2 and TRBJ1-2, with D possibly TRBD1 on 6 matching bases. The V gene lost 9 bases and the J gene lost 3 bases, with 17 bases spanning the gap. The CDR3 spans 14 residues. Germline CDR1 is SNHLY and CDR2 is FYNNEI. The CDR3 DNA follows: TGTGCCAGGGGTGGACAGCGCCAGTACTATGGCTACACCTTC. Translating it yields CARGGQRQYYGYTF.

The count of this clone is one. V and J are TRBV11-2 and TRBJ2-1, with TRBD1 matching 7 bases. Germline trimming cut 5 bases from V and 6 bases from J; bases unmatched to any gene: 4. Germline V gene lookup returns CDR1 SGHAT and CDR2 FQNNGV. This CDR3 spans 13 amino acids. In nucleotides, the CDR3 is TGTGCCAGCAGCCCGACAGGGTTCAATGAGCAGTTCTTC. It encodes CASSPTGFNEQFF.

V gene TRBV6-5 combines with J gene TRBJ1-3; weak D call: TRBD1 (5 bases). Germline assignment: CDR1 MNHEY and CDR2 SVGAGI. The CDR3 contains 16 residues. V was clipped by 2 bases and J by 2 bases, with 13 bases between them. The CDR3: CASSYVQGDTGNTIYF. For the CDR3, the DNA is TGTGCCAGCAGTTACGTTCAGGGAGACACTGGAAACACCATATATTTT.

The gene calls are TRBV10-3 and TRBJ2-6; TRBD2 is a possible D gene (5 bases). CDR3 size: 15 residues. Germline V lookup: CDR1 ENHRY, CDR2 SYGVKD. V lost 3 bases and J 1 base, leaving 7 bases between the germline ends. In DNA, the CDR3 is TGTGCCATCAGTGATTCGGGGTCTGGGGCCAACGTCCTGACTTTC. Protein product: CAISDSGSGANVLTF.

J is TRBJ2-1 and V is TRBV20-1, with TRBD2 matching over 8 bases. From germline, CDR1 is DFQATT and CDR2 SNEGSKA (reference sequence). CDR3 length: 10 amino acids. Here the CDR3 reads CMAGGNEQFF. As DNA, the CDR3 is TGCATGGCGGGGGGTAATGAGCAGTTCTTC.

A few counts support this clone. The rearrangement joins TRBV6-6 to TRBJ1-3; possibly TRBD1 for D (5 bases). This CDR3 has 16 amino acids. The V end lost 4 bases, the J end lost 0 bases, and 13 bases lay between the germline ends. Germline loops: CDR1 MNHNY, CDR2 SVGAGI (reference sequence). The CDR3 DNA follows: TGTGCCAGCAGTTTGTTCGGGACGGTCTCTGGAAACACCATATATTTT. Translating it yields CASSLFGTVSGNTIYF.

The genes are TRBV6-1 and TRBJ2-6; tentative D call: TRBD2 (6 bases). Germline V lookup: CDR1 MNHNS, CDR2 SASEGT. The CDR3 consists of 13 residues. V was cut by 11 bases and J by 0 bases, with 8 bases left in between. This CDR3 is CAARDSGANVLTF. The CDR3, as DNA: TGTGCCGCGCGGGACTCTGGGGCCAACGTCCTGACTTTC.

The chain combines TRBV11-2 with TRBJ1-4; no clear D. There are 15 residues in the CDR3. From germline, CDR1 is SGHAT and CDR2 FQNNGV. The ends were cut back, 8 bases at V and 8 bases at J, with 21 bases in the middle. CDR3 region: CASQTRPSRGEKLFF. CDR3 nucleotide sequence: TGTGCCAGCCAAACTCGACCGTCGCGTGGAGAAAAACTGTTTTTT.

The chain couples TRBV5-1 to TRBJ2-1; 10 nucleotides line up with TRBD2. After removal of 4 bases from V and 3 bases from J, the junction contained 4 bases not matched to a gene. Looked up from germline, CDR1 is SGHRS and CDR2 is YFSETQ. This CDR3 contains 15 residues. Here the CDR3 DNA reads TGCGCCAGCAGCCAACGGACTAGCGGCTACAATGAGCAGTTCTTC. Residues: CASSQRTSGYNEQFF.

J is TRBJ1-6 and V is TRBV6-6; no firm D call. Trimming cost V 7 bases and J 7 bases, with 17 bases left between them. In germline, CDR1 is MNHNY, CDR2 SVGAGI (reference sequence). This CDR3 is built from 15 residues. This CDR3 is CASTPGIGRNSPLHF. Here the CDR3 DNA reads TGTGCCAGCACTCCGGGAATAGGTCGGAATTCACCCCTCCACTTT.

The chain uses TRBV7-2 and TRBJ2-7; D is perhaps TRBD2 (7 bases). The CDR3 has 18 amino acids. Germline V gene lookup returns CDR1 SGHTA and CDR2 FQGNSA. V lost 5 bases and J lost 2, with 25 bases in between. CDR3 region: CASSPFGGGASGAYEQYF. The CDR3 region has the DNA TGTGCCAGCAGCCCGTTTGGTGGGGGGGCTAGCGGCGCCTACGAGCAGTACTTC.

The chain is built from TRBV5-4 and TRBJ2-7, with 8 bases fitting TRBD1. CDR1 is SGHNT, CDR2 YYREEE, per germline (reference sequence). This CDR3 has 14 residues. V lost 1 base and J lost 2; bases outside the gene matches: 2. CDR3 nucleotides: TGTGCCAGCAGCTTGAACAGGGGGACCTACGAGCAGTACTTC. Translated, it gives CASSLNRGTYEQYF. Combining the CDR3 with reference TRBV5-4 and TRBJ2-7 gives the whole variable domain ETGVTQSPTHLIKTRGQQVTLRCSSQSGHNTVSWYQQALGQGPQFIFQYYREEENGRGNFPPRFSGLQFPNYSSELNVNALELDDSALYLCASSLNRGTYEQYFGPGTRLTVT.

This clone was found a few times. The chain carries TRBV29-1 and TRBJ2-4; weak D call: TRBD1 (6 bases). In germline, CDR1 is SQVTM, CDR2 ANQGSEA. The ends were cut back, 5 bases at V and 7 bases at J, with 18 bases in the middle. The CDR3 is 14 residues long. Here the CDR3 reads CSVLTGGVNNIQYF. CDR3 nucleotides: TGCAGCGTTTTGACAGGTGGGGTCAATAACATTCAGTACTTC.

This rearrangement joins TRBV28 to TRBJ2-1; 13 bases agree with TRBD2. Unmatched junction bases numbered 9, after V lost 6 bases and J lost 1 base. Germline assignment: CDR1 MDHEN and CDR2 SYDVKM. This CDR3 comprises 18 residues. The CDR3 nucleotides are TGTGCCAGCAGGTTACTAGCGGGGGGGCAGAGGTCCTACAATGAGCAGTTCTTC. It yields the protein CASRLLAGGQRSYNEQFF.

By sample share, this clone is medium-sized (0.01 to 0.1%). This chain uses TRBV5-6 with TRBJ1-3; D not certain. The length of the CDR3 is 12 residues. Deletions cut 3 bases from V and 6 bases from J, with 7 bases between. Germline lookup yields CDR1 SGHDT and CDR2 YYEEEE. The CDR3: CASSSGKNTIYF. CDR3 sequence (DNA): TGTGCCAGCAGCTCGGGGAAAAACACCATATATTTT.

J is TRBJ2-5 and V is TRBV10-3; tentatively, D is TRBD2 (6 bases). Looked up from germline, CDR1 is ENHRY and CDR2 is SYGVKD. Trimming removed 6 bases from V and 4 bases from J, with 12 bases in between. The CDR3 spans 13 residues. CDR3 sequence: CAIRIRDSETQYF. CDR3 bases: TGTGCCATCAGAATCCGGGACTCAGAGACCCAGTACTTC.